The entry below describes one T cell receptor beta chain. This entry comes from a study of blood T cells in healthy people across ages. A second PCR, run for about 6 to 11 cycles, used a sample-barcoded 5' primer plus a J-beta primer mix. Using its own MiXCR run on the 5' RACE reads, TCRdb lists one record per CDR3 protein. In the table there are 1.5 million to 2 million distinct CDR3 sequences, 28% of which are singletons. This CDR3 is 15 amino acids long. Germline loops: CDR1 DFQATT, CDR2 SNEGSKA (reference sequence). V shed 1 base and J 7 bases; nucleotides not matched to a gene: 7. The TCR comes from a woman aged 25 to 39 in good health. The sample comprised blood. V and J are TRBV20-1 and TRBJ2-3, with 11 bases lining up with TRBD2. This CDR3 reads CSARASSGGRNTQYF. The DNA of the CDR3 is TGCAGTGCTAGAGCCTCTAGCGGGGGGAGAAATACGCAGTATTTT.